These 17 T cell receptor beta chains came from one sample sequenced in a study of cytomegalovirus exposure and HLA in healthy donors. A multiplex PCR was run with 60 Vbeta primers and 13 Jbeta primers. Produced via immunoSEQ multiplex PCR; TCRdb's table is partial and in-frame only. There are around 100,000 clones in the sample; 83% occur only once, and about 2.5% lies in the top ten. The sample consisted of PBMCs. Every receptor here comes from a man in his forties or fifties in good health and CMV-seronegative.

The chain links TRBV7-2 to TRBJ2-3, with 14 bases identical to TRBD2. Germline CDR1 SGHTA, CDR2 FQGNSA. The CDR3 sequence is 19 residues long. V was pared by 2 bases and J by 3 bases, with 10 bases of the junction left unmatched. The CDR3 coding sequence is TGTGCCAGCAGCTTAAGGAGGCGACTAGCGGGGGGGCCTACAGATACGCAGTATTTT. Amino acids: CASSLRRRLAGGPTDTQYF.

The chain employs TRBV6-1 and TRBJ1-6; 7 bases fit TRBD1. Germline CDR1 MNHNS, CDR2 SASEGT. The junction had 6 bases not matched to a gene; V was cut back by 5 bases and J by 8 bases. The CDR3 runs to 14 residues. The CDR3 nucleotides are TGTGCCAGCAGTACCCGACAGGGAGATTCACCCCTCCACTTT. Translating gives CASSTRQGDSPLHF.

This clone came up once. The V gene is TRBV7-8, the J gene TRBJ1-2; unclear D gene. Germline loops: CDR1 SGHVS, CDR2 FQNEAQ. V was pared by 1 base and J by 0 bases, with 9 bases between. CDR3 length: 15 amino acids. In DNA, the CDR3 is TGTGCCAGCAGCTTAGGAGTACGCTCTAACTATGGCTACACCTTC. This sequence encodes CASSLGVRSNYGYTF. The variable domain in full, with the rest retrieved from reference TRBV7-8 and TRBJ1-2, is GAGVSQSPRYKVAKRGQDVALRCDPISGHVSLFWYQQALGQGPEFLTYFQNEAQLDKSGLPSDRFFAERPEGSVSTLKIQRTQQEDSAVYLCASSLGVRSNYGYTFGSGTRLTVV.

The gene calls are TRBV7-9 and TRBJ2-7; D is unclear. Per the germline V gene, CDR1 is SEHNR and CDR2 is FQNEAQ (reference sequence). Between the trimmed V and J ends, which lost 5 bases and 0 bases, there was a span of 8 bases. CDR3 length: 13 residues. The CDR3 bases are TGTGCCAGCAGCCGCACACCCTCCTACGAGCAGTACTTC. This codes for CASSRTPSYEQYF. Full variable domain (rest looked up from reference TRBV7-9 and TRBJ2-7): DTGVSQNPRHKITKRGQNVTFRCDPISEHNRLYWYRQTLGQGPEFLTYFQNEAQLEKSRLLSDRFSAERPKGSFSTLEIQRTEQGDSAMYLCASSRTPSYEQYFGPGTRLTVT.

The J gene is TRBJ1-2, the V gene TRBV7-2, with D hard to call. The CDR3 length is 14 residues. Germline assignment: CDR1 SGHTA and CDR2 FQGNSA. V lost 0 bases, J lost 7 bases, and 12 bases lay in between. The CDR3 nucleotides read TGTGCCAGCAGCTTAGCGAGAGGGCATCTTGGCTACACCTTC. It yields the protein CASSLARGHLGYTF.

The CDR3 is CASSSTGVGEAFF. The CDR3 coding sequence is TGTGCCAGCAGCTCGACAGGGGTCGGTGAAGCTTTCTTT. The chain joins TRBV7-9 to TRBJ1-1; 8 bases agree with TRBD1. There are 13 residues in the CDR3. Trimming cost V 4 bases and J 7 bases; bases outside gene matches: 5. CDR1 is SEHNR, CDR2 FQNEAQ, per germline (reference sequence). Full variable domain (outside the CDR3, taken from reference TRBV7-9 and TRBJ1-1): DTGVSQNPRHKITKRGQNVTFRCDPISEHNRLYWYRQTLGQGPEFLTYFQNEAQLEKSRLLSDRFSAERPKGSFSTLEIQRTEQGDSAMYLCASSSTGVGEAFFGQGTRLTVV.

The rearrangement links TRBV7-9 to TRBJ2-1, with D perhaps matching TRBD2 (6 bases). The ends were cut back, 5 bases at V and 0 bases at J, with 14 bases in the middle. Germline V gives CDR1 SEHNR, CDR2 FQNEAQ (reference sequence). This CDR3 region has 16 residues. The CDR3 loop reads CASSPGGSLSYNEQFF. The CDR3 nucleotides read TGTGCCAGCAGCCCCGGAGGGTCCCTCTCCTACAATGAGCAGTTCTTC.

J is TRBJ1-2 and V is TRBV30, with TRBD1 identical over 8 bases. J gave up 4 bases and V 2 bases, and 6 bases lay outside the gene matches. This CDR3 is 14 amino acids long. Germline loops: CDR1 GTSNPN, CDR2 SVGIG (reference sequence). CDR3 residues: CAWSPDRASYGYTF. CDR3 DNA sequence: TGTGCCTGGAGTCCGGACAGGGCTAGCTATGGCTACACCTTC.

This clone was observed a few times. This chain connects TRBV6-5 to TRBJ2-7; 9 bases are a match to TRBD1. V shed 5 bases, J shed 4 bases, and the junction held 9 bases outside the gene matches. Germline CDR1 MNHEY, CDR2 SVGAGI. This CDR3 comprises 15 residues. CDR3: CASSRISGTGYEQYF. The CDR3 bases are TGTGCCAGCAGTCGAATATCCGGGACAGGGTACGAGCAGTACTTC.

J is TRBJ1-2 and V is TRBV19; D uncertain. V lost 7 bases to trimming and J lost 0 bases, with 15 bases between them. Germline lookup yields CDR1 LNHDA and CDR2 SQIVND (reference sequence). The CDR3 runs to 15 residues. In DNA form, the CDR3 reads TGTGCCAGTAAAGCTAACCCAACCGCTAACTATGGCTACACCTTC. Protein: CASKANPTANYGYTF.

The chain recombines TRBV19 with TRBJ1-2; TRBD1 matches 9 bases. Unmatched junction bases numbered 12, after V lost 9 bases and J lost 4 bases. Per germline, CDR1 LNHDA and CDR2 SQIVND (reference sequence). There are 15 residues in the CDR3. The CDR3 protein is CARPTGTGKSYGYTF. The CDR3 coding sequence is TGTGCCAGACCGACCGGGACAGGGAAAAGCTATGGCTACACCTTC.

The chain couples TRBV10-1 to TRBJ2-3; possible D gene TRBD2, 6 bases. V was shortened by 5 bases and J by 8 bases, with 14 bases between the two germline ends. The CDR3 has 13 residues. The germline gives CDR1 WNHNN, CDR2 SYGVQD (reference sequence). In DNA, the CDR3 is TGCGCCAGCAGTTCGGGGGTTCGGGGTACGCAGTATTTT. Its translation is CASSSGVRGTQYF.

The gene calls are TRBV30 and TRBJ1-6, with D tentatively TRBD1 (5 bases). The CDR3 is 17 residues long. Trimming shortened V by 0 bases and J by 7 bases, and 19 bases separated the two germline ends. In germline, CDR1 is GTSNPN, CDR2 SVGIG (reference sequence). As DNA, the CDR3 is TGTGCCTGGAGTGTAAGGAGGGCGCGACAGCCCAATTCACCCCTCCACTTT. Amino acids: CAWSVRRARQPNSPLHF.

The V and J genes are TRBV11-2 and TRBJ2-7; 7 nucleotides agree with TRBD2. Germline trimming cut 1 base from V and 2 bases from J; bases unmatched to any gene: 2. The CDR3 contains 14 residues. Germline values: CDR1 SGHAT, CDR2 FQNNGV. The chain's CDR3 is CASSLGGGPYEQYF. The CDR3 DNA reads as TGTGCCAGCAGCTTAGGGGGGGGTCCCTACGAGCAGTACTTC.

The chain couples TRBV5-1 to TRBJ1-5; TRBD1 might be the D (6 bases). The CDR3 contains 15 residues. Germline-derived CDR1 and CDR2 are SGHRS and YFSETQ. V dropped 1 base and J dropped 3 bases, with 11 bases sitting between them. The CDR3 DNA follows: TGCGCCAGCAGCTTGATAGGGGGGGACAATCAGCCCCAGCATTTT. Protein product: CASSLIGGDNQPQHF.

CDR3 residues: CASSPELAKNIQYF. CDR3 bases: TGTGCCAGCAGCCCCGAGCTAGCCAAAAACATTCAGTACTTC. This sequence joins TRBV7-2 and TRBJ2-4; D remains unclear. V was clipped by 5 bases and J by 0 bases, with 8 bases between them. The germline V gene has CDR1 SGHTA and CDR2 FQGNSA. The CDR3 length is 14 residues.

V usage is TRBV2 and J usage is TRBJ1-1; D call uncertain. CDR1 is SNHLY, CDR2 FYNNEI, per germline. V was pared by 7 bases and J by 0 bases, with 9 bases between. This CDR3 is built from 13 residues. CDR3 in amino acids: CASKHDMNTEAFF. The CDR3 DNA is TGTGCCAGCAAGCATGACATGAACACTGAAGCTTTCTTT. The whole variable domain, remainder taken from reference TRBV2 and TRBJ1-1, is EPEVTQTPSHQVTQMGQEVILRCVPISNHLYFYWYRQILGQKVEFLVSFYNNEISEKSEIFDDQFSVERPDGSNFTLKIRSTKLEDSAMYFCASKHDMNTEAFFGQGTRLTVV.